This record concerns one TCR beta chain sequence. What it recognizes is unknown. The sample comes from a study of vaccination and CD4 T cells after COVID-19. Once obtained from cultured CD4+ T cells, the DNA was sequenced using the Oncomine TCR Beta short-read assay. TCRdb reanalysed the PCR reads using MiXCR and keeps one entry per CDR3 protein. The data contain 9,500 or so distinct CDR3 sequences, approximately 67% of them singletons. Germline CDR1 reads MNHEY; CDR2 reads SVGEGT. CDR3 length equals 16 residues. J gave up 1 base and V 11 bases, and 9 bases lay outside the gene matches. The treatment here: roughly 10-day PBMC culture with coronavirus spike peptide pools or control peptides (ViraFEST assay).

This receptor was taken from a human donor who had recovered from COVID-19. The specimen comprised CD4+ T cells from blood, cultured in vitro, sampled before SARS-CoV-2 vaccination. This chain connects TRBV6-2 or TRBV6-3 to TRBJ2-3; the match to TRBD2 covers 13 bases. The CDR3, as DNA: TGTGCCGTGCGGACTAGCGGGAGTGGGGGCACAGATACGCAGTATTTT. Encoded protein: CAVRTSGSGGTDTQYF.